The entry below gives a single T cell receptor (beta chain) sequence along with its context. The CDR3 sequence is 15 residues long. Germline assignment: CDR1 LNHNV and CDR2 YYDKDF (reference sequence). Trimming stripped 1 base from V and 0 bases from J, with 7 bases between. Reverse transcription of about 0.45 to 1 ug RNA used random hexamers. TCRdb redid the calling of the immunoSEQ multiplex PCR reads with MiXCR, one entry per CDR3 protein. The table shows 330,000 or so distinct CDR3 sequences, with 75% to 90% occurring only once. The record originates from a study of CD8 T cells in Susac syndrome. The chain has TRBV15 and TRBJ2-1; no definite D call. Sequencing was performed on CD8+ T cells from PBMCs. This sequence was found in a human donor with multiple sclerosis. The CDR3 protein is CATSRGVGSYNEQFF. The CDR3 DNA reads TGTGCCACCAGCAGAGGAGTTGGCTCCTACAATGAGCAGTTCTTC.